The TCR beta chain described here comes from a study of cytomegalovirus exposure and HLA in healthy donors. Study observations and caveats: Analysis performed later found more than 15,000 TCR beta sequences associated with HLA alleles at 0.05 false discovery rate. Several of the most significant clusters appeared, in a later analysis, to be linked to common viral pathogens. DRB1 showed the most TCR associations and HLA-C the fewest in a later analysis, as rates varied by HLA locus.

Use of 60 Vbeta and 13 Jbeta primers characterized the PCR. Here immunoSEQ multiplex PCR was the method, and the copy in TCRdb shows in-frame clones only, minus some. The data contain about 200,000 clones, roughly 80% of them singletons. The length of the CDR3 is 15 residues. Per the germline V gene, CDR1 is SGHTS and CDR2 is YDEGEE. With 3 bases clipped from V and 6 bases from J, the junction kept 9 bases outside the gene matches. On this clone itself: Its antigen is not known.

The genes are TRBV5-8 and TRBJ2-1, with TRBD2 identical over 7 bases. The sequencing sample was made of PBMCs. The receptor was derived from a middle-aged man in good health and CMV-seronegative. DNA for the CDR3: TGTGCCAGCAGCTGGACTAGGCCCCCGGGCAATGAGCAGTTCTTC. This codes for CASSWTRPPGNEQFF.